The next 23 T cell receptor beta chains were all read from a single sample in a study of cytomegalovirus exposure and HLA in healthy donors. Sequencing used immunoSEQ multiplex PCR; TCRdb keeps in-frame clones, though not all of them. The sample consists of 150,000 to 160,000 clones, 70% to 90% of them appearing once. The sample taken for sequencing was PBMCs. The source of these receptors is a man between 18 and 35 years old in good health and CMV-seropositive.

The chain has TRBV27 and TRBJ1-3, with D unclear. CDR1 and CDR2 (germline): MNHEY, SMNVEV (reference sequence). Trimming took 8 bases from V and 4 from J, leaving 12 bases between them. The CDR3 has 13 residues. The CDR3 sequence is CASREFTGNTIYF. Written as DNA, the CDR3 is TGTGCCAGCCGGGAGTTTACCGGAAACACCATATATTTT.

The chain carries TRBV27 and TRBJ2-5; 8 nucleotides match TRBD2. The germline V gene encodes CDR1 MNHEY and CDR2 SMNVEV (reference sequence). V trimming: 3 bases; J trimming: 0 bases; junction bases outside the gene matches: 3. The CDR3 length is 15 residues. The CDR3 coding sequence is TGTGCCAGCAGTTTTCTAGCGGGTAACCAAGAGACCCAGTACTTC. This translates into CASSFLAGNQETQYF.

This clone was observed a single time. The V and J genes are TRBV6-5 and TRBJ2-3, with TRBD1 matching 10 bases. This CDR3 contains 14 residues. Germline V gene sequence: CDR1 MNHEY, CDR2 SVGAGI. J was trimmed by 4 bases and V by 5 bases; bases with no gene match: 3. CDR3 amino acids: CASSRDRGSDTQYF. CDR3 bases: TGTGCCAGCAGTAGGGACAGGGGCTCAGATACGCAGTATTTT.

The gene calls are TRBV6-1 and TRBJ1-3; 9 positions match TRBD1. Looked up from germline, CDR1 is MNHNS and CDR2 is SASEGT. This CDR3 comprises 14 residues. V gave up 10 bases and J gave up 0 bases; unmatched junction bases: 4. The CDR3 region has the DNA TGTGCCACCGGACAGGGGTTCTCTGGAAACACCATATATTTT. The encoded protein is CATGQGFSGNTIYF.

The CDR3 sequence is CASYSGGHNEQFF. DNA for the CDR3: TGTGCCTCATACAGCGGGGGGCACAATGAGCAGTTCTTC. V and J are TRBV10-3 and TRBJ2-1; 9 bases fit TRBD2. The CDR3 sequence is 13 residues long. V was pared by 11 bases and J by 5 bases, with 7 bases of the junction left unmatched. CDR1 is ENHRY and CDR2 is SYGVKD in the germline V gene.

This rearrangement joins TRBV9 to TRBJ2-3, with 11 positions matching TRBD2. J gave up 4 bases and V 0 bases, and 4 bases lay outside the gene matches. Germline loops: CDR1 SGDLS, CDR2 YYNGEE. The CDR3 contains 16 residues. The CDR3 coding sequence is TGTGCCAGCAGCGTAGCTAGCGGGAGGAGGGCAGATACGCAGTATTTT. Protein sequence: CASSVASGRRADTQYF. The complete variable domain, with remaining parts taken from reference TRBV9 and TRBJ2-3, reads DSGVTQTPKHLITATGQRVTLRCSPRSGDLSVYWYQQSLDQGLQFLIQYYNGEERAKGNILERFSAQQFPDLHSELNLSSLELGDSALYFCASSVASGRRADTQYFGPGTRLTVL.

This chain links TRBV4-1 with TRBJ2-1, with 11 bases fitting TRBD2. V dropped 0 bases and J dropped 8; count of bases not matched to a gene: 6. CDR3 length: 16 residues. Germline CDR1 is MGHRA and CDR2 is YSYEKL. The chain's CDR3 is CASSQDEIAGGYEQFF. In DNA form, the CDR3 reads TGCGCCAGCAGCCAAGATGAGATAGCGGGAGGGTATGAGCAGTTCTTC.

In DNA form, the CDR3 reads TGTGCCAGCAGCTCTTTCTCCTACGAGCAGTACTTC. Its protein product is CASSSFSYEQYF. This chain uses TRBV7-2 with TRBJ2-7, with D hard to call. CDR3 length equals 12 residues. Per germline, CDR1 SGHTA and CDR2 FQGNSA. Trimming left V 4 bases short and J 0 bases short, with 4 bases between.

This clone has only a few counts. The chain uses TRBV5-6 and TRBJ2-1; 9 bases agree with TRBD2. CDR1 and CDR2 (germline): SGHDT, YYEEEE. J was trimmed by 2 bases and V by 0 bases; bases with no gene match: 12. The CDR3 consists of 19 residues. The DNA for the CDR3 is TGTGCCAGCAGCTTGGGTCTAGCGGGGAGGGGAAGGCCCTACAATGAGCAGTTCTTC. It codes for CASSLGLAGRGRPYNEQFF. The whole variable domain, filled in from reference TRBV5-6 and TRBJ2-1, reads DAGVTQSPTHLIKTRGQQVTLRCSPKSGHDTVSWYQQALGQGPQFIFQYYEEEERQRGNFPDRFSGHQFPNYSSELNVNALLLGDSALYLCASSLGLAGRGRPYNEQFFGPGTRLTVL.

The CDR3 spells CASSSGLAPNTGELFF. The CDR3 DNA sequence: TGTGCCAGCAGCTCCGGACTAGCGCCGAACACCGGGGAGCTGTTTTTT. The chain has TRBV7-3 and TRBJ2-2; 9 nucleotides agree with TRBD2. This CDR3 region has 16 residues. The V and J ends lost 4 bases and 0 bases, in that order; junction bases with no gene match: 3. Germline V gives CDR1 SGHTA, CDR2 FQGTGA.

The rearrangement uses TRBV27 and TRBJ1-1; D ambiguous. Germline lookup yields CDR1 MNHEY and CDR2 SMNVEV (reference sequence). The CDR3 runs 15 residues. The V and J ends lost 5 bases and 4 bases respectively, with 17 bases between them. Here the CDR3 DNA reads TGTGCCAGCAGTACACAGAGCCTGGCTATCACTGAAGCTTTCTTT. Its translation: CASSTQSLAITEAFF.

The V and J genes are TRBV6-5 and TRBJ1-1, with D uncertain. Germline CDR1 reads MNHEY; CDR2 reads SVGAGI. The V and J ends lost 4 bases and 1 base respectively, with 7 bases between them. The CDR3 spans 13 residues. CDR3: CASSSDKNTEAFF. The DNA for the CDR3 is TGTGCCAGCAGTTCCGACAAGAACACTGAAGCTTTCTTT.

Turning to this clone: Other DNA sequences from this sample encode an identical CDR3 as well. The V call is TRBV9, the J call TRBJ2-1, with 9 positions matching TRBD2. Unmatched junction bases numbered 0, after V lost 2 bases and J lost 0 bases. Germline values: CDR1 SGDLS, CDR2 YYNGEE. This CDR3 is 15 amino acids long. The CDR3: CASSVSGSSYNEQFF. DNA of the CDR3: TGTGCCAGCAGCGTTAGCGGGAGCTCCTACAATGAGCAGTTCTTC.

V usage is TRBV29-1 and J usage is TRBJ1-1; 10 bases align to TRBD1. Germline CDR1 reads SQVTM; CDR2 reads ANQGSEA. The CDR3 runs 13 residues. The V segment lost 7 bases and the J segment 1 base; nucleotides outside the gene matches: 3. This CDR3 is CSADRGGNTEAFF. The CDR3 bases are TGCAGCGCGGACAGGGGGGGGAACACTGAAGCTTTCTTT. The full variable domain, with the rest looked up from reference TRBV29-1 and TRBJ1-1, is SAVISQKPSRDICQRGTSLTIQCQVDSQVTMMFWYRQQPGQSLTLIATANQGSEATYESGFVIDKFPISRPNLTFSTLTVSNMSPEDSSIYLCSADRGGNTEAFFGQGTRLTVV.

As DNA, the CDR3 is TGTGCCACCTCACAGGGACAGGGGTTATACGAGCAGTACTTC. It is translated as CATSQGQGLYEQYF. The chain uses TRBV15 and TRBJ2-7, with 10 bases fitting TRBD1. J lost 4 bases, V lost 8 bases, and 8 bases had no gene match. The germline gives CDR1 LNHNV, CDR2 YYDKDF (reference sequence). CDR3 size: 14 residues.

This clone was observed once. The chain employs TRBV13 and TRBJ2-5; 13 bases line up with TRBD2. The germline V gene encodes CDR1 PRHDT and CDR2 FYEKMQ (reference sequence). The V gene end was trimmed by 1 base and the J gene end by 4 bases; junction bases not matched to a gene: 6. This CDR3 has 17 amino acids. This chain's CDR3 is CASSLAGLAGQGETQYF. The CDR3 DNA reads TGTGCCAGCAGCTTAGCGGGACTAGCGGGGCAAGGAGAGACCCAGTACTTC.

This sequence joins TRBV2 and TRBJ1-1; a possible D gene is TRBD1 (6 bases). The germline gives CDR1 SNHLY, CDR2 FYNNEI. This CDR3 is 15 amino acids long. Trimming pared 6 bases from V and 4 bases from J, leaving 18 bases between. CDR3 nucleotides: TGTGCCAGCAGCGCCGGACAGCCACGGGGCACTGAAGCTTTCTTT. It yields the protein CASSAGQPRGTEAFF.

The V gene is TRBV11-2, the J gene TRBJ2-7; 15 bases agree with TRBD2. Germline V gene sequence: CDR1 SGHAT, CDR2 FQNNGV. This CDR3 contains 15 residues. With 4 bases clipped from V and 6 bases from J, the junction kept 4 bases outside the gene matches. For the CDR3, the DNA is TGTGCCAGCAGCTCAGGACTAGCGGGAGGGGCCGAGCAGTACTTC. Its protein product is CASSSGLAGGAEQYF.

The V gene is TRBV5-1, the J gene TRBJ1-5, with 9 bases aligning to TRBD1. Germline V CDR1 and CDR2: SGHRS, YFSETQ. V dropped 4 bases and J dropped 3; count of bases not matched to a gene: 5. There are 15 residues in the CDR3. CDR3 sequence reads: CASSLTGGYNQPQHF. The CDR3 bases are TGCGCCAGCAGCCTGACAGGGGGATACAATCAGCCCCAGCATTTT.

The table lists this clone with a count of one. This chain uses TRBV29-1 with TRBJ2-7; TRBD1 is a possible D gene (5 bases). This CDR3 contains 11 residues. The V end lost 6 bases, the J end lost 2 bases, and 8 bases lay between the germline ends. Per germline, CDR1 SQVTM and CDR2 ANQGSEA. CDR3 sequence: CSVKTAYEQYF. CDR3 nucleotides: TGCAGCGTAAAGACAGCCTACGAGCAGTACTTC.

V gene TRBV4-3 combines with J gene TRBJ1-6, with 10 positions matching TRBD1. The J segment lost 14 bases and the V segment lost 1 base, leaving 11 bases of the junction unmatched. Germline V gene sequence: CDR1 LGHNA, CDR2 YSLEER. The CDR3 has 16 residues. CDR3 bases: TGCGCCAGCAGCCAAGCGAGGACAGGGGGGCCAGGGACCCTCCACTTT. Protein sequence: CASSQARTGGPGTLHF.

The chain uses TRBV9 and TRBJ1-3, with 8 bases identical to TRBD1. Germline V gives CDR1 SGDLS, CDR2 YYNGEE. The CDR3 consists of 16 residues. V lost 0 bases to trimming and J lost 4 bases; unmatched junction nucleotides: 6. CDR3 sequence reads: CASSVEGRGRGNTIYF. DNA for the CDR3: TGTGCCAGCAGCGTAGAGGGCAGGGGGCGAGGAAACACCATATATTTT.

J is TRBJ1-1 and V is TRBV7-2; 10 positions match TRBD1. CDR3 length: 15 residues. With V trimmed by 5 bases and J by 6 bases, 9 bases remained unmatched. From germline, CDR1 is SGHTA and CDR2 FQGNSA. CDR3 loop: CASSPRQGAFPEAFF. The CDR3 DNA is TGTGCCAGCAGCCCGCGACAGGGGGCGTTCCCTGAAGCTTTCTTT.